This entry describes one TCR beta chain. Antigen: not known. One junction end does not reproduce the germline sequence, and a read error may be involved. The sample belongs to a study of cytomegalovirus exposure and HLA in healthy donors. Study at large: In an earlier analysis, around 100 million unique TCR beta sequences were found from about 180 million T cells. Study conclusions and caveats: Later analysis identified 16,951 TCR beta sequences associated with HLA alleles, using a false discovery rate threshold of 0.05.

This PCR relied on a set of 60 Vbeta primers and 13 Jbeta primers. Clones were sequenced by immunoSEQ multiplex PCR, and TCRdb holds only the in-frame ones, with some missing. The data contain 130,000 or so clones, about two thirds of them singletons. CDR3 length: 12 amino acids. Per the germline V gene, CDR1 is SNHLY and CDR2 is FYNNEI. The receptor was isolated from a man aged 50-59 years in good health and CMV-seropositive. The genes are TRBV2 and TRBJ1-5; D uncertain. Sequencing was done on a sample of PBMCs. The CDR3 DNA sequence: TGTGCCAGCAGTGAGGGCAAACAGCCCCAGCATTTT. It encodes CASSEGKQPQHF.